The 14 T cell receptor beta chains reported below all come from one sample, sequenced in a study of CD8+CD57+ T cells in acquired aplastic anemia (dated by TCRdb to 2016 to 2019). These reads were obtained on an Illumina HiSeq 2000. TCR beta VDJ combination and CDR3 sequence profiling used genomic DNA as the template. TCRdb passed the public sequencing reads through fastp at Q25 and MiXCR, retaining productive beta sequences. When rows share a CDR3 protein, they turn into one entry using the most common DNA and genes. The sample has 150,000 to 200,000 distinct CDR3 sequences on record, about 48% of them singletons. The ten largest clones capture 0.8% to 1.1% of the sample. The sample was sorted CD4+, CD8+, or CD8+CD57+ T cells (not recorded which) from PBMCs. The source of these receptors is a human donor in good health.

This clonotype was observed a few times. A much larger clone sits a single nucleotide away, making a read error possible. V gene TRBV20-1 combines with J gene TRBJ1-1; TRBD1 agrees at 10 bases. The CDR3 loop spans 15 amino acids. The germline V gene has CDR1 DFQATT and CDR2 SNEGSKA (reference sequence). The CDR3 reads CSGKRQGAVGAEAFF. The DNA of the CDR3 is TGCAGCGGTAAACGACAGGGGGCGGTGGGAGCTGAAGCTTTCTTT.

The rearrangement links TRBV20-1 to TRBJ2-3; D uncertain. CDR1 is DFQATT, CDR2 SNEGSKA, per germline (reference sequence). Trimming stripped 1 base from V and 2 bases from J, with 7 bases between. CDR3 length: 13 amino acids. The CDR3 DNA is TGCAGTGCTAGAGCCAGGTTCACAGATACGCAGTATTTT. Amino acids: CSARARFTDTQYF.

Comments on this clonotype: A much larger clone lies a single base off, so this may be a read error. The rearrangement joins TRBV4-1 to TRBJ1-5, with 7 bases lining up with TRBD1. The CDR3 spans 15 residues. Trimming removed 5 bases from V and 5 bases from J; junction bases left unmatched: 9. Germline CDR1 MGHRA, CDR2 YSYEKL. The CDR3 region has the DNA TGCGCCAGCAGCGTCCTAGACAGGGTGGATCAGCCCCAGCATTTT. The encoded protein is CASSVLDRVDQPQHF.

The chain couples TRBV19 to TRBJ2-7; the D is unclear. CDR3 length equals 14 residues. From germline, CDR1 is LNHDA and CDR2 SQIVND (reference sequence). V lost 5 bases and J 2 bases, leaving 13 bases between the germline ends. The CDR3 is CASSSLPRPYEQYF. The CDR3, as DNA: TGTGCCAGTAGTTCCCTCCCACGCCCCTACGAGCAGTACTTC.

V and J are TRBV7-9 and TRBJ2-3; weak D call: TRBD1 (5 bases). The CDR3 length is 13 residues. Trimming left V 1 base short and J 10 bases short, with 12 bases between. CDR1 SEHNR and CDR2 FQNEAQ come from the germline V gene (reference sequence). DNA of the CDR3: TGTGCCAGCAGCTTAGTCGTTCAGGGTGCGCAGTATTTT. It codes for CASSLVVQGAQYF.

This clonotype was counted at least ten times. V gene TRBV2 combines with J gene TRBJ1-3, with unresolved D. The CDR3 runs to 14 residues. Trimming cost V 3 bases and J 0 bases, with 6 bases left between them. Germline-derived CDR1 and CDR2 are SNHLY and FYNNEI. As DNA, the CDR3 is TGTGCCAGCAGTGATGGGGACTCTGGAAACACCATATATTTT. As protein: CASSDGDSGNTIYF.

This chain joins TRBV10-2 and TRBJ2-3, with a possible D match to TRBD1 (6 bases). In germline, CDR1 is WSHSY, CDR2 SAAADI. V dropped 6 bases and J dropped 1 base, with 14 bases sitting between them. The CDR3 is made up of 15 amino acids. In DNA form, the CDR3 reads TGCGCCAGCAGACCCACAGGGCCGGGCACAGATACGCAGTATTTT. It codes for CASRPTGPGTDTQYF.

V and J are TRBV15 and TRBJ2-7; 11 bases line up with TRBD1. V trimming: 2 bases; J trimming: 3 bases; junction bases outside the gene matches: 6. CDR1 and CDR2 (germline): LNHNV, YYDKDF (reference sequence). The CDR3 is made up of 16 amino acids. CDR3 region: CATSRSWGQGVYEQYF. DNA of the CDR3: TGTGCCACCAGCAGAAGTTGGGGACAGGGGGTCTACGAGCAGTACTTC.

This clonotype came up a few times. The genes are TRBV7-9 and TRBJ2-5; D unresolved. From germline, CDR1 is SEHNR and CDR2 FQNEAQ (reference sequence). V was shortened by 2 bases and J by 5 bases, with 18 bases between the two germline ends. This CDR3 spans 16 amino acids. CDR3 residues: CASSLPQLSAYETQYF. The CDR3 nucleotides are TGTGCCAGCAGCTTACCCCAGCTATCTGCGTATGAGACCCAGTACTTC.

The chain couples TRBV12-3 or TRBV12-4 to TRBJ1-2, with TRBD1 matching 7 bases. Losses at the gene ends were 3 bases for V and 7 bases for J; bases not matched to a gene: 5. The CDR3 spans 13 residues. In DNA, the CDR3 is TGTGCCAGCAGTTTTGGAGGGGGCCGTGGCTACACCTTC. The encoded protein is CASSFGGGRGYTF.

This clonotype was counted a few times. This rearrangement joins TRBV28 to TRBJ2-7; D tentatively fits TRBD1 or TRBD2 (5 bases each). Germline V gene data show CDR1 as MDHEN and CDR2 as SYDVKM. The CDR3 runs 13 residues. V was trimmed by 8 bases and J by 0 bases, leaving 11 bases between them. CDR3 loop: CASGGSSSYEQYF. The CDR3, as DNA: TGTGCCAGCGGGGGTTCAAGCTCCTACGAGCAGTACTTC.

This clonotype was counted ten times or more. The chain recombines TRBV20-1 with TRBJ2-1; 8 nucleotides match TRBD2. This CDR3 is 14 amino acids long. The V gene's germline CDR1 is DFQATT and CDR2 SNEGSKA (reference sequence). Trimming at V came to 6 bases and at J to 5 bases, leaving 9 bases not matched to a gene. The CDR3 protein is CSAWAGGRNNEQFF. The DNA of the CDR3 is TGCAGTGCCTGGGCGGGAGGTCGGAACAATGAGCAGTTCTTC.

The chain carries TRBV28 and TRBJ2-2; possible D gene TRBD1, 6 bases. Trimming pared 3 bases from V and 0 bases from J, leaving 11 bases between. CDR3 length equals 16 residues. The germline CDR1 and CDR2 sequences are MDHEN and SYDVKM. The CDR3 DNA is TGTGCCAGCAGTTTCACGGCAGGGGCGAACACCGGGGAGCTGTTTTTT. Amino acids: CASSFTAGANTGELFF.

The chain uses TRBV7-8 and TRBJ2-7; a possible D gene is TRBD2 (6 bases). V was trimmed by 6 bases and J by 5 bases, leaving 20 bases between them. This CDR3 has 15 amino acids. Germline CDR1 SGHVS, CDR2 FQNEAQ. The chain's CDR3 is CASSRPHGGEDEQYF. The CDR3 nucleotides are TGTGCCAGCAGTCGGCCCCACGGCGGGGAAGACGAGCAGTACTTC.